A selection of T cell receptor beta chains follows, all from one sample in a study of blood T cell repertoires in COVID-19. Sequencing used immunoSEQ multiplex PCR; TCRdb keeps in-frame clones, though not all of them. The sample carries about 480,000 clones, roughly 89% recorded once. The sequencing input was peripheral blood. All receptors derive from a woman in her 30s with acute or convalescent COVID-19. The CDR3 runs from the conserved cysteine through the conserved F or W. A D gene is named only where the DNA matches it firmly. Clone size is not always given. Where it is, it says once, few, many or a class for expanded clones.

D gene,clone size,V gene,J gene,CDR3 protein,CDR3 DNA
TRBD1,once,TRBV7-3,TRBJ1-6,CASSLSPTGSNSPLHF,TGTGCCAGCAGCTTATCCCCGACAGGGAGCAATTCACCCCTCCACTTT
TRBD2,-,TRBV9,TRBJ2-1,CASSVESRASGGTGNEQFF,TGTGCCAGCAGCGTAGAATCGCGGGCTAGCGGGGGTACAGGGAATGAGCAGTTCTTC
TRBD2,-,TRBV4-1,TRBJ2-7,CASSLLSGGPYEQYF,TGCGCCAGCAGCCTCCTTAGCGGGGGCCCCTACGAGCAGTACTTC
TRBD1,-,TRBV15,TRBJ1-4,CATSGPGQASANEKLFF,TGTGCCACCAGCGGGCCGGGACAGGCTTCGGCTAATGAAAAACTGTTTTTT
TRBD1,-,TRBV30,TRBJ2-2,CAGPGTAGELFF,TGTGCCGGTCCCGGGACAGCCGGGGAGCTGTTTTTT
TRBD1,-,TRBV9,TRBJ2-2,CASSPDRVDTGELFF,TGTGCCAGCAGCCCCGACAGGGTAGACACCGGGGAGCTGTTTTTT
-,-,TRBV6-5,TRBJ2-1,CASSQAYHNKEQFF,TGTGCCAGCAGTCAGGCCTATCATAACAAGGAGCAGTTCTTC
-,-,TRBV10-3,TRBJ2-6,CAIRTDGANVLTF,TGTGCCATCAGGACAGACGGGGCCAACGTCCTGACTTTC
-,-,TRBV9,TRBJ1-3,CASSSGSSGNTIYF,TGTGCCAGCAGTTCAGGCTCTTCTGGAAACACCATATATTTT
TRBD1,-,TRBV6-5,TRBJ2-1,CASSPGGSYNEQFF,TGTGCCAGCAGTCCAGGGGGCTCCTACAATGAGCAGTTCTTC
-,-,TRBV24-1,TRBJ2-2,CATSDAGFTGELFF,TGTGCCACCAGTGACGCAGGGTTCACCGGGGAGCTGTTTTTT
-,-,TRBV28,TRBJ2-7,CASLGFRSSYEQYF,TGTGCCAGCCTCGGGTTTCGAAGCTCCTACGAGCAGTACTTC
-,-,TRBV2,TRBJ2-1,CASWGQVPRNEQFF,TGTGCCTCCTGGGGGCAGGTGCCTCGGAATGAGCAGTTCTTC
-,-,TRBV21-1,TRBJ1-5,CASSARRGGRQGSNQPQHF,TGTGCCAGCAGCGCCCGCCGTGGGGGCCGACAGGGGAGCAATCAGCCCCAGCATTTT
TRBD1,-,TRBV12-3/TRBV12-4,TRBJ1-2,CASRGTGGDGYTF,TGTGCCAGCAGGGGAACAGGGGGCGATGGCTACACCTTC
-,-,TRBV19,TRBJ1-5,CASEGIEVPNQPQHF,TGTGCATCCGAGGGTATCGAGGTTCCTAATCAGCCCCAGCATTTT
TRBD1,-,TRBV2,TRBJ2-1,CASRTHRGAYNEQFF,TGTGCCAGCAGGACTCACAGGGGCGCCTACAATGAGCAGTTCTTC
TRBD1,-,TRBV10-2,TRBJ1-2,CASRTGTGFNYGYTF,TGCGCCAGCCGCACGGGGACAGGATTTAACTATGGCTACACCTTC
TRBD1,-,TRBV29-1,TRBJ1-1,CSVESPGQVATEAFF,TGCAGCGTTGAAAGTCCGGGACAGGTGGCCACTGAAGCTTTCTTT
TRBD1,-,TRBV7-2,TRBJ1-2,CASSWTRTGFYGYTF,TGTGCCAGCAGCTGGACGCGGACAGGGTTCTATGGCTACACCTTC
TRBD1,-,TRBV3-1/TRBV3-2,TRBJ1-1,CASSQEHRGTVGTEAFF,TGTGCCAGCAGCCAAGAACACAGGGGGACGGTCGGAACTGAAGCTTTCTTT
-,-,TRBV18,TRBJ1-1,CASSPSTGYEGEAFF,TGTGCCAGCTCACCCTCTACAGGGTATGAGGGTGAAGCTTTCTTT
TRBD1,-,TRBV5-1,TRBJ2-7,CASSFLTGGNSYEQYF,TGCGCCAGCAGCTTTTTGACAGGGGGGAACTCCTACGAGCAGTACTTC
-,-,TRBV4-2,TRBJ2-2,CASSQEGAALGTGELFF,TGTGCCAGCAGCCAAGAGGGGGCCGCCCTCGGGACCGGGGAGCTGTTTTTT
TRBD2,once,TRBV7-2,TRBJ2-1,CASSLGASGGNEQFF,TGTGCCAGCAGCTTAGGGGCTAGCGGGGGCAATGAGCAGTTCTTC
TRBD2,once,TRBV11-1,TRBJ2-5,CASSLGGGETQYF,TGTGCCAGCAGCTTAGGGGGGGGAGAGACCCAGTACTTC
TRBD1,-,TRBV29-1,TRBJ2-1,CSVVATGKSLGQFF,TGCAGCGTTGTAGCGACAGGGAAGTCTTTAGGGCAGTTCTTC
-,once,TRBV2,TRBJ2-7,CASTVSSEQYF,TGTGCCAGCACTGTTAGTTCCGAGCAGTACTTC
-,once,TRBV7-8,TRBJ2-1,CASSWGRLNEQFF,TGTGCCAGCAGCTGGGGCCGGCTCAATGAGCAGTTCTTC
TRBD1,-,TRBV12-3/TRBV12-4,TRBJ1-2,CASSWDRNYGYTF,TGTGCCAGCAGCTGGGACAGAAACTATGGCTACACCTTC
-,few,TRBV18,TRBJ2-2,CASSPLAGEYTGELFF,TGTGCCAGCTCACCATTGGCAGGGGAGTACACCGGGGAGCTGTTTTTT
TRBD1,-,TRBV7-9,TRBJ1-5,CASSEGQGLSNQPQHF,TGTGCCAGCAGCGAAGGACAGGGTCTCAGCAATCAGCCCCAGCATTTT